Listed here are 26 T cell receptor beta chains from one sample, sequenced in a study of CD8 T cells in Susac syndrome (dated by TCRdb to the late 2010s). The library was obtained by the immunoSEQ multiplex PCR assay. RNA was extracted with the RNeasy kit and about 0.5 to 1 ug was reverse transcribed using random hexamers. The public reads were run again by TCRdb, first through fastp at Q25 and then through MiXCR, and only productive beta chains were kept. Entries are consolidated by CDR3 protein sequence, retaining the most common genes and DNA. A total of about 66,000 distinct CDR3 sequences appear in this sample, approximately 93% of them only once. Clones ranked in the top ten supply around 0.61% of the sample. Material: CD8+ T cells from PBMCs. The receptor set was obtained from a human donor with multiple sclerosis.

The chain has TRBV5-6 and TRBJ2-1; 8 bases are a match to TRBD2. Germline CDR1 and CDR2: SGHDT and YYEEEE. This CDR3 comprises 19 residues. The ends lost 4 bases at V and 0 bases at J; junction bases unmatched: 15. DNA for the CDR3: TGTGCCAGCAGCCTAATAGGGAAAGCGGGAGTAGGCTCCTACAATGAGCAGTTCTTC. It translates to CASSLIGKAGVGSYNEQFF.

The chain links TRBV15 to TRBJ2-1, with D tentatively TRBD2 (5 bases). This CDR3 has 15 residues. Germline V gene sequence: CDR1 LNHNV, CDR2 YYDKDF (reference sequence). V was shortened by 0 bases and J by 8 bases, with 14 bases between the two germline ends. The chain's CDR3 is CATSRDVRVSDEQFF. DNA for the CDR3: TGTGCCACCAGCAGAGATGTGAGGGTTAGCGATGAGCAGTTCTTC.

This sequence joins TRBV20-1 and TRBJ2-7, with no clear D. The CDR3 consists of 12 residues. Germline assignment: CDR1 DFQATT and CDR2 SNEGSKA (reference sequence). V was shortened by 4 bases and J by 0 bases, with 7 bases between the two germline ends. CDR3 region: CSATASSYEQYF. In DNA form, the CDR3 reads TGCAGTGCTACCGCAAGCTCCTACGAGCAGTACTTC.

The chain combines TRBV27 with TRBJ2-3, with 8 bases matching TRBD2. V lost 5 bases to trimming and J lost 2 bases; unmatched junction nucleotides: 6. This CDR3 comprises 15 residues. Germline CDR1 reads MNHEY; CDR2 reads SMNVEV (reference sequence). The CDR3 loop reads CASSPLAGLTDTQYF. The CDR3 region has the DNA TGTGCCAGCAGTCCTCTAGCGGGCCTCACAGATACGCAGTATTTT.

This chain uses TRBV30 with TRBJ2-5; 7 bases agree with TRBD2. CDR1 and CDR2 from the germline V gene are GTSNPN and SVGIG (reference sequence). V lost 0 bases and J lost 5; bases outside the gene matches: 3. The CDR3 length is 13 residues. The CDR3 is CAWSVFGGETQYF. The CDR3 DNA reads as TGTGCCTGGAGTGTGTTCGGGGGGGAGACCCAGTACTTC. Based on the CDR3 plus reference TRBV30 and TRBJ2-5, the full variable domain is SQTIHQWPATLVQPVGSPLSLECTVEGTSNPNLYWYRQAAGRGLQLLFYSVGIGQISSEVPQNLSASRPQDRQFILSSKKLLLSDSGFYLCAWSVFGGETQYFGPGTRLLVL.

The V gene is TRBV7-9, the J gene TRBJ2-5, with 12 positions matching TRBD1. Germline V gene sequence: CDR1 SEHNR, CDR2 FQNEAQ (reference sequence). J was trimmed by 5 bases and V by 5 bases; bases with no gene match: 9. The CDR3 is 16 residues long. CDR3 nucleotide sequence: TGTGCCAGCAGCATGGGGACAGGGGGCATTGAGGAGACCCAGTACTTC. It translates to CASSMGTGGIEETQYF.

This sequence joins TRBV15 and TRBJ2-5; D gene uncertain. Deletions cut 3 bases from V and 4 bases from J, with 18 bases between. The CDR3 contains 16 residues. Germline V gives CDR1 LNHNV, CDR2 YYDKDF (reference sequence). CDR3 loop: CATSSDVRSGVETQYF. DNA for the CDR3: TGTGCCACCAGCAGTGATGTGCGGAGTGGGGTAGAGACCCAGTACTTC.

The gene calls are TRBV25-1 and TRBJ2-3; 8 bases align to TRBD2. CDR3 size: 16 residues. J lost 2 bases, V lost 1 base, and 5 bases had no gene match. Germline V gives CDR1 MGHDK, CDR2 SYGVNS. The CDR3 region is CASSEWVAGITDTQYF. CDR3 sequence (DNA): TGTGCCAGCAGTGAATGGGTAGCGGGAATCACAGATACGCAGTATTTT.

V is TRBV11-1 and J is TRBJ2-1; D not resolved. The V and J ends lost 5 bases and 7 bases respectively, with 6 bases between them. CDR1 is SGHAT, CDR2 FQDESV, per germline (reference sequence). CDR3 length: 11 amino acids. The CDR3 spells CASSKKNEQFF. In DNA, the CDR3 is TGTGCCAGCAGCAAGAAAAATGAGCAGTTCTTC.

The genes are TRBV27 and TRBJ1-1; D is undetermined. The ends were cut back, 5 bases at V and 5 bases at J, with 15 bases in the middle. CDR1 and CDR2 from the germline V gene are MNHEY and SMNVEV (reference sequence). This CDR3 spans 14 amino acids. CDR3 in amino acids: CASSRFSQDTEAFF. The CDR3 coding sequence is TGTGCCAGCAGTCGTTTTAGTCAGGATACTGAAGCTTTCTTT.

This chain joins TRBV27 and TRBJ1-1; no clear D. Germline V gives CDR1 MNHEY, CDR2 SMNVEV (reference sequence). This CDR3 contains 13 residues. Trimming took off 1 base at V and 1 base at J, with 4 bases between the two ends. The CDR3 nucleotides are TGTGCCAGCAGTTTATGGGGGAACACTGAAGCTTTCTTT. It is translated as CASSLWGNTEAFF.

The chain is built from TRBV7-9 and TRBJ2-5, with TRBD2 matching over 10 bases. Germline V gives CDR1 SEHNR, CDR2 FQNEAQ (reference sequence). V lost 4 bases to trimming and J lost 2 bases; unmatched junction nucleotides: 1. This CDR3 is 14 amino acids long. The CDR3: CASSWTSGQETQYF. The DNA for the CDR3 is TGTGCCAGCAGCTGGACTAGCGGACAAGAGACCCAGTACTTC.

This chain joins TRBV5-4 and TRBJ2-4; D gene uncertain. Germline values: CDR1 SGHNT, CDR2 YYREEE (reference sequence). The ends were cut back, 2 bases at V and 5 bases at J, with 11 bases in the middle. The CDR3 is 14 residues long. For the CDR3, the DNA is TGTGCCAGCAGCTTCCGCGACCGAGAAAACATTCAGTACTTC. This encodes CASSFRDRENIQYF.

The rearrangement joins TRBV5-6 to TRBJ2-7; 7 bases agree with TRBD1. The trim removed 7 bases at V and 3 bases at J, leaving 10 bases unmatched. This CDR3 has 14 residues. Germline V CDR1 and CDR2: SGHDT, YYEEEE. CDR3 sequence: CASRPIGGIYEQYF. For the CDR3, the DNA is TGTGCCAGCCGTCCTATAGGGGGCATCTACGAGCAGTACTTC.

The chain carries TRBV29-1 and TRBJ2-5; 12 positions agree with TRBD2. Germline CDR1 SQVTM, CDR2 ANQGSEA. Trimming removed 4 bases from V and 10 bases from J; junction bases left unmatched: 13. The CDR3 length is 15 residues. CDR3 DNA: TGCAGCGTTGCTGGGCTAGCGGGGGGGATAGGAGGCCAGTACTTC. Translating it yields CSVAGLAGGIGGQYF.

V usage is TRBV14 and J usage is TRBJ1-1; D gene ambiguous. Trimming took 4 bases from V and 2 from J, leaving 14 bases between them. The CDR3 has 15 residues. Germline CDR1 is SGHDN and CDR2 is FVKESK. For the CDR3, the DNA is TGTGCCAGCAGCCGAGATAAGGGCATCAACACTGAAGCTTTCTTT. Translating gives CASSRDKGINTEAFF.

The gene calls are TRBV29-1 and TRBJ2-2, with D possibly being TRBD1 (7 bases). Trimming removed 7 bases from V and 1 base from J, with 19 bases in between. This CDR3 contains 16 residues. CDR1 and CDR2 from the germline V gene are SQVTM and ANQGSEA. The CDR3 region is CSARARGRGNTGELFF. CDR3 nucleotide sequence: TGCAGCGCCCGGGCGAGGGGGCGGGGGAACACCGGGGAGCTGTTTTTT.

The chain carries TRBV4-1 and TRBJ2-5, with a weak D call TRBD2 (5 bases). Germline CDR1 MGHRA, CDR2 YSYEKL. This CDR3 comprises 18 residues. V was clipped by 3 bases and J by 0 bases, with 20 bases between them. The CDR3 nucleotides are TGCGCCAGCAGCCACCCTGAGGCGGGTAACGGGAACCAAGAGACCCAGTACTTC. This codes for CASSHPEAGNGNQETQYF.

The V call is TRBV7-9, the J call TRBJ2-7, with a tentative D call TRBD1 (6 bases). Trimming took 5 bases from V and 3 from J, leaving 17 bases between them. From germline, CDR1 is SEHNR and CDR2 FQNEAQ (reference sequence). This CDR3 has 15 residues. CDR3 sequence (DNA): TGTGCCAGCAGCCCGAGGACAGAGGGGAACTACGAGCAGTACTTC. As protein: CASSPRTEGNYEQYF.

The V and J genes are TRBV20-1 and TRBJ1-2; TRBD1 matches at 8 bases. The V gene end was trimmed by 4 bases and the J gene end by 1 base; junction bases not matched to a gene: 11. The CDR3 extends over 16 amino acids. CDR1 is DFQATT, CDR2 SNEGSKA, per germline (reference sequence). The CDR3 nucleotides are TGCAGTGCTAAAGTAACAGGACAGGGAATTAACTATGGCTACACCTTC. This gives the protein CSAKVTGQGINYGYTF.

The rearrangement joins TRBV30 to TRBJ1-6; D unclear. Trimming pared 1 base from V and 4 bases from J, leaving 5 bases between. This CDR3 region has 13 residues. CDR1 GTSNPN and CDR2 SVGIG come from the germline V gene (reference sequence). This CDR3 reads CAWSALYNSPLHF. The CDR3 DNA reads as TGTGCCTGGAGTGCACTTTATAATTCACCCCTCCACTTT.

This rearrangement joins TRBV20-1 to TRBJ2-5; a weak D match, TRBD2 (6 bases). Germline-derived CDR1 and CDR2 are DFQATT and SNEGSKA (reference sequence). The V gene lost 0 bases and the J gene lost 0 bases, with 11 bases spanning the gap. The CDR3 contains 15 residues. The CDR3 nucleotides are TGCAGTGCTAGAGACATCGGGGGTTACCAAGAGACCCAGTACTTC. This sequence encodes CSARDIGGYQETQYF.

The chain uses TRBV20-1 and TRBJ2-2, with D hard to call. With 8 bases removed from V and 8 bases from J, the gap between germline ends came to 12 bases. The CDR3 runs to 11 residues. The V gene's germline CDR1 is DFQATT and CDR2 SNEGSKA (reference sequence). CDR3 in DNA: TGCAGTCCCCTCCGGAAAGGGGAGCTGTTTTTT. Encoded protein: CSPLRKGELFF.

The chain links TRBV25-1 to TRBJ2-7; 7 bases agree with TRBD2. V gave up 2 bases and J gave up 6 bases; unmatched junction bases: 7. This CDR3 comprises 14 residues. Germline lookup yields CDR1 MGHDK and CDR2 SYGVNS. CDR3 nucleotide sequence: TGTGCCAGCAGTGAAGAATACGGGAGGCGCGAGCAGTACTTC. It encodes CASSEEYGRREQYF.

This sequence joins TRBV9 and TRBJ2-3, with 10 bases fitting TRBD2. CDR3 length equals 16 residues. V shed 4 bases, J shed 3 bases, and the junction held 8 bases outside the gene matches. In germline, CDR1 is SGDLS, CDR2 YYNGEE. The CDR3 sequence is CASSTHGTSETDTQYF. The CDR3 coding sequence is TGTGCCAGCAGCACCCACGGGACTAGCGAGACAGATACGCAGTATTTT.

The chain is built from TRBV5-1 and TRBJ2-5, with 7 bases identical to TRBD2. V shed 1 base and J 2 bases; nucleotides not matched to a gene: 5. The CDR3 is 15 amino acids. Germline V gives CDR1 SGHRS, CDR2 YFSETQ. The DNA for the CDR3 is TGCGCCAGCAGCTTGTCCCTAGCGGTACAAGAGACCCAGTACTTC. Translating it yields CASSLSLAVQETQYF.